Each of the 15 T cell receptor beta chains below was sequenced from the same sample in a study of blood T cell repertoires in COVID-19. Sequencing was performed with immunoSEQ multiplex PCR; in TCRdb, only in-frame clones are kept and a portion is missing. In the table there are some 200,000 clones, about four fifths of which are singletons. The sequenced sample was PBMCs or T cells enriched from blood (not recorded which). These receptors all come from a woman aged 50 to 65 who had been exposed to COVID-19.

CDR3 nucleotide sequence: TGTGCCAGCAACCCTTGGACAGGGGAGTATGGCTACACCTTC. It codes for CASNPWTGEYGYTF. The chain is built from TRBV19 and TRBJ1-2; 9 bases align to TRBD1. The germline V gene encodes CDR1 LNHDA and CDR2 SQIVND (reference sequence). Trimming cost V 9 bases and J 5 bases; bases outside gene matches: 10. The CDR3 contains 14 residues.

CDR3 DNA: TGTGCCAGTAGTTTAAGACAGGGGGCAACTGAAGCTTTCTTT. Its translation: CASSLRQGATEAFF. J is TRBJ1-1 and V is TRBV19, with 10 bases identical to TRBD1. Trimming at V came to 5 bases and at J to 5 bases, leaving 5 bases not matched to a gene. CDR1 and CDR2 from the germline V gene are LNHDA and SQIVND (reference sequence). This CDR3 contains 14 residues.

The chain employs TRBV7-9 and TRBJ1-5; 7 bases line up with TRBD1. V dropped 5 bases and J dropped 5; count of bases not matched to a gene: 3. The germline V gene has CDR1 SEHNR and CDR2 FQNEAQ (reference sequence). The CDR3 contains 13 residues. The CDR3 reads CASSRDSYQPQHF. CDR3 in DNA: TGTGCCAGCAGCCGGGACAGCTATCAGCCCCAGCATTTT.

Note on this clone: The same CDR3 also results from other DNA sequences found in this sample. In nucleotides, the CDR3 is TGCGCCAGCAGCTTGGACAGGGGAGGAGATACGCAGTATTTT. It specifies CASSLDRGGDTQYF. V usage is TRBV5-1 and J usage is TRBJ2-3; D is possibly TRBD1 (7 bases). The CDR3 spans 14 residues. Trimming took off 0 bases at V and 5 bases at J, with 10 bases between the two ends. The V gene's germline CDR1 is SGHRS and CDR2 YFSETQ.

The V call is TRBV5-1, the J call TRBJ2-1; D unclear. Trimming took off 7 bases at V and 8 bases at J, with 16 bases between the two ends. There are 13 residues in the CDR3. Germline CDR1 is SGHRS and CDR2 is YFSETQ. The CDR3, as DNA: TGCGCCAGCCTTCCCGCTCGCGGCGATGAGCAGTTCTTC. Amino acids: CASLPARGDEQFF.

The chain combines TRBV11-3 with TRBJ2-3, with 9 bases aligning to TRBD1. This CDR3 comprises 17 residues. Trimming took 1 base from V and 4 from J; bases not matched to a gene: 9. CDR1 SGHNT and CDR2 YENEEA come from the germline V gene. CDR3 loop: CASSLVGGQGNSDTQYF. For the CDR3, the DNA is TGTGCCAGCAGCTTAGTGGGGGGACAGGGAAATTCAGATACGCAGTATTTT.

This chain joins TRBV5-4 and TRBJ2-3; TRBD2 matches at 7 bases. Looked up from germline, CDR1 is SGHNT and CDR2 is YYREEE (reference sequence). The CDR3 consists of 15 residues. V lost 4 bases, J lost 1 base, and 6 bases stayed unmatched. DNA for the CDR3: TGTGCCAGCAGCCCGGGAGGCGCGGGCACAGATACGCAGTATTTT. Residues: CASSPGGAGTDTQYF.

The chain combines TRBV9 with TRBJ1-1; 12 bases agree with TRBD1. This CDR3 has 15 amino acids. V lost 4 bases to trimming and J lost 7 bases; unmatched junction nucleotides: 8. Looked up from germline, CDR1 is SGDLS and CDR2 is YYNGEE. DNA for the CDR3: TGTGCCAGCAGCCCCGGGACAGGGGGCGCGGGTGAAGCTTTCTTT. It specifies CASSPGTGGAGEAFF. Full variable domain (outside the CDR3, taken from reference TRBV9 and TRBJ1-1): DSGVTQTPKHLITATGQRVTLRCSPRSGDLSVYWYQQSLDQGLQFLIQYYNGEERAKGNILERFSAQQFPDLHSELNLSSLELGDSALYFCASSPGTGGAGEAFFGQGTRLTVV.

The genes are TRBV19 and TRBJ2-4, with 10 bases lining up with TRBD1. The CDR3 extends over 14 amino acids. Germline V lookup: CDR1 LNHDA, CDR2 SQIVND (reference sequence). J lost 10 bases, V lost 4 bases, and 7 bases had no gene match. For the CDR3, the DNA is TGTGCCAGTAGTAAGGGACAGGGGCATGAGATTCAGTACTTC. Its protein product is CASSKGQGHEIQYF.

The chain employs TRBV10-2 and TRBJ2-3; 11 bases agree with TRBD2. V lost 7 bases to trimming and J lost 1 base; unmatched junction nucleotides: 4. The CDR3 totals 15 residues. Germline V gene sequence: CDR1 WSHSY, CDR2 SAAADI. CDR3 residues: CASKLAGARTDTQYF. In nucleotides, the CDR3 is TGCGCCAGCAAACTAGCGGGGGCCCGCACAGATACGCAGTATTTT.

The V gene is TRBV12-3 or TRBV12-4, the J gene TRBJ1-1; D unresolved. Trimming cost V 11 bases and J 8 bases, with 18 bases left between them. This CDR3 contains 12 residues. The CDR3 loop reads CAGGATRLEAFF. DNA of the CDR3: TGTGCCGGAGGAGCGACTAGGTTGGAAGCTTTCTTT.

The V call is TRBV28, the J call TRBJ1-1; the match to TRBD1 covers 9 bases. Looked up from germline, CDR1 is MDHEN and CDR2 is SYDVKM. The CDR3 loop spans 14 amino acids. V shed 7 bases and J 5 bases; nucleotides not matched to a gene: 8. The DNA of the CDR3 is TGTGCCAGCATCCGCTCCGGGACAGGGACTGAAGCTTTCTTT. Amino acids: CASIRSGTGTEAFF.

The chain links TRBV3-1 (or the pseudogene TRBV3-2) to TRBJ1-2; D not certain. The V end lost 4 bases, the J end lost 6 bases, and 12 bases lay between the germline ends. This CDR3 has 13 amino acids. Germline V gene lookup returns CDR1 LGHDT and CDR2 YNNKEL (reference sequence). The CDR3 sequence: CASSRASLHGYTF. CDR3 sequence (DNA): TGTGCCAGCAGCCGGGCCAGTCTTCATGGCTACACCTTC.

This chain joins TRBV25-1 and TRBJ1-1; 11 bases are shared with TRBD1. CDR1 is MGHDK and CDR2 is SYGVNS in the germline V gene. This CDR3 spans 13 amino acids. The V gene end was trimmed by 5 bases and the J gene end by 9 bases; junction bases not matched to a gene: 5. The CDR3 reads CASSHGTGGKAFF. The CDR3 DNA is TGTGCCAGCAGTCATGGGACAGGGGGGAAAGCTTTCTTT. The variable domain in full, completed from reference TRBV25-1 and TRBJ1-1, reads EADIYQTPRYLVIGTGKKITLECSQTMGHDKMYWYQQDPGMELHLIHYSYGVNSTEKGDLSSESTVSRIRTEHFPLTLESARPSHTSQYLCASSHGTGGKAFFGQGTRLTVV.

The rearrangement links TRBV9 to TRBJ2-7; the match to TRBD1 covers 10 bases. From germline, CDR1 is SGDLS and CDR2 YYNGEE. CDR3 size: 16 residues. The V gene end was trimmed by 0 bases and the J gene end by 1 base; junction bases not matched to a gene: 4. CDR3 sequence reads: CASSVGGQGFSYEQYF. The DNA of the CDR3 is TGTGCCAGCAGCGTAGGGGGACAGGGGTTTTCCTACGAGCAGTACTTC.